The present TCR beta chain was sequenced within a study of blood T cell repertoires in COVID-19. On the study more broadly: Sample material is recorded as cDNA or gDNA derived from T cells, B-cell-depleted T cells, or PBMCs.

As handled by the study authors: How many nucleated cells were present was estimated from reference gene primer amplification. Generated by immunoSEQ multiplex PCR, the TCRdb table keeps only in-frame clones and is missing some. D and trimming come from the DNA, and the V and J calls and clone size come from that table. This sample carries 110,000 or so clones, just under 90% of them seen once, and the ten largest clones take 4.6%. V was pared by 5 bases and J by 3 bases, with 15 bases between. The germline V gene encodes CDR1 SEHNR and CDR2 FQNEAQ (reference sequence). This CDR3 comprises 15 residues.

V gene TRBV7-9 combines with J gene TRBJ2-3, with D tentatively TRBD2 (6 bases). This receptor was taken from a woman aged 45-60 years with acute or convalescent COVID-19. The sample was peripheral blood. The CDR3 here is CASSLRRGRTDTQYF. The CDR3 bases are TGTGCCAGCAGCCTCCGACGGGGGAGGACAGATACGCAGTATTTT.